Given below is one T cell receptor beta chain in context. Trimming stripped 3 bases from V and 1 base from J, with 4 bases between. This CDR3 has 13 amino acids. Germline values: CDR1 SGHRS, CDR2 YFSETQ. These data are taken from a study of control samples from healthy donors and cancer patients. Some clones are missing from TCRdb's copy, which holds only in-frame ones; the method was immunoSEQ multiplex PCR. The sample has about 170,000 clones; just over 90% are singletons. Sequenced: blood. The chain employs TRBV5-1 and TRBJ1-4, with D unclear. The TCR sequence derives from a woman aged 55-70 years in good health. CDR3 sequence reads: CASSSVTNEKLFF. The DNA for the CDR3 is TGCGCCAGCAGCTCCGTAACTAATGAAAAACTGTTTTTT.